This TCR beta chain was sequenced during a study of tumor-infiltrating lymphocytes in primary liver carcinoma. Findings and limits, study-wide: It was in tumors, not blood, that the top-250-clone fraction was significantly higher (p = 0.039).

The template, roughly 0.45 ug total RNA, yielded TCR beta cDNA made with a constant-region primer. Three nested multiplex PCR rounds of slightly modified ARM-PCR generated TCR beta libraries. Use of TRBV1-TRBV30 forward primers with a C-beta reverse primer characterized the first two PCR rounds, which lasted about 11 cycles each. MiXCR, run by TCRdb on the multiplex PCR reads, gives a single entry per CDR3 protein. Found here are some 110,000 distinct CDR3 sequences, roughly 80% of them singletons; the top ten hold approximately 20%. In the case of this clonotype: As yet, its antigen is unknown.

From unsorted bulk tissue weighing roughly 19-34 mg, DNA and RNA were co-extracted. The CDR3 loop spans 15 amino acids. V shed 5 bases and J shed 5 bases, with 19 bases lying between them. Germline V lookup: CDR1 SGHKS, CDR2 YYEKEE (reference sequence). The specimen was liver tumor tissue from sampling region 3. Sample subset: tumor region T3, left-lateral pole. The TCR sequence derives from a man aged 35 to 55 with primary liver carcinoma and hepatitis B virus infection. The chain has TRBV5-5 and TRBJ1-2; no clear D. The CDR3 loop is CASSGNMRLNYGYTF. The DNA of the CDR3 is TGTGCCAGCAGTGGTAACATGAGACTGAATTATGGCTACACCTTC.